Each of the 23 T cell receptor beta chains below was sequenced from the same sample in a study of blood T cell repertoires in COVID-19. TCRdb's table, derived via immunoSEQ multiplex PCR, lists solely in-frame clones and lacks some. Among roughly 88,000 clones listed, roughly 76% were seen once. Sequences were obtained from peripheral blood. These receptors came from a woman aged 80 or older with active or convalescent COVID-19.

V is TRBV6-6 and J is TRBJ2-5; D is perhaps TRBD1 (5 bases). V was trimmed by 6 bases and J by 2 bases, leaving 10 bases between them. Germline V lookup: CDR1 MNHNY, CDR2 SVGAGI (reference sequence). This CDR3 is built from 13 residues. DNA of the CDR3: TGTGCCAGCAGCCAGACAGTTCAAGAGACCCAGTACTTC. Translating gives CASSQTVQETQYF.

CDR3 amino acids: CASSARSDSGPRTGELFF. The CDR3 DNA sequence: TGTGCCAGCAGCGCCCGAAGTGACAGCGGGCCCAGGACCGGGGAGCTGTTTTTT. The J gene is TRBJ2-2, the V gene TRBV7-2, with D possibly matching TRBD2 (6 bases). The CDR3 totals 18 residues. CDR1 and CDR2 (germline): SGHTA, FQGNSA. Trimming removed 5 bases at V and 5 bases at J, with 24 bases between.

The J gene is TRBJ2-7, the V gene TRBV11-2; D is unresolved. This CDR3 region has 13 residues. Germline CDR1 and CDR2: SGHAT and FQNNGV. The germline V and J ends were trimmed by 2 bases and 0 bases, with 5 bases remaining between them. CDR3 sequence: CASSLYSSYEQYF. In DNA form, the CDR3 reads TGTGCCAGCAGCTTATACAGCTCCTACGAGCAGTACTTC.

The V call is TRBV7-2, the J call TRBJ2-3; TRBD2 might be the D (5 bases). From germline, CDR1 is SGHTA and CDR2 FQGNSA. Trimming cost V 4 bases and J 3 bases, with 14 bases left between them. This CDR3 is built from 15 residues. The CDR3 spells CASSSRRETTDTQYF. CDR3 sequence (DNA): TGTGCCAGCAGCTCCCGAAGGGAGACGACAGATACGCAGTATTTT.

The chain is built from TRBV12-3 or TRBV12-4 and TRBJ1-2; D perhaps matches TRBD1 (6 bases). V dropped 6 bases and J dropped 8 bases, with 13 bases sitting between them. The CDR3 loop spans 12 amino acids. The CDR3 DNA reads TGTGCCAGCAGCCCCAAGGGGGAAGGCTACACCTTC. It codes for CASSPKGEGYTF.

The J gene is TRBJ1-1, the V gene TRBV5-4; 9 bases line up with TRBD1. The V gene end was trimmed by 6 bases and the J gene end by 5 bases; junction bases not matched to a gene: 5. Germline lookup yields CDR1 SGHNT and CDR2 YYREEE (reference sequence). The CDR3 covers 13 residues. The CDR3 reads CASNRDRATEAFF. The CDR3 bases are TGTGCCAGCAATCGGGACAGGGCAACTGAAGCTTTCTTT. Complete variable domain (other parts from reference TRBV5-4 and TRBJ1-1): ETGVTQSPTHLIKTRGQQVTLRCSSQSGHNTVSWYQQALGQGPQFIFQYYREEENGRGNFPPRFSGLQFPNYSSELNVNALELDDSALYLCASNRDRATEAFFGQGTRLTVV.

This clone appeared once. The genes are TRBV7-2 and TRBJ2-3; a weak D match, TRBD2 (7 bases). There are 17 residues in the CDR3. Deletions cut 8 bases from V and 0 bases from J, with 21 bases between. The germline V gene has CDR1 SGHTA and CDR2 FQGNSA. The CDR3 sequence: CASGFSRGGKSTDTQYF. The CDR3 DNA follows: TGTGCCAGCGGATTCTCGAGGGGGGGCAAAAGCACAGATACGCAGTATTTT.

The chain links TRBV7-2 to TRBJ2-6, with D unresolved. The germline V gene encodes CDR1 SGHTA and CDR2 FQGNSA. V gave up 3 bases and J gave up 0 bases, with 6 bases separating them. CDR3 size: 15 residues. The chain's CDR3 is CASSFSFSGANVLTF. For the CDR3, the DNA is TGTGCCAGCAGCTTTTCTTTCTCTGGGGCCAACGTCCTGACTTTC.

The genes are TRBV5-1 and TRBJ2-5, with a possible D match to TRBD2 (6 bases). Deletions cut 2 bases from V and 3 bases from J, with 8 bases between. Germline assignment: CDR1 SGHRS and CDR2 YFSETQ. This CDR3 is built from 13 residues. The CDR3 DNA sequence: TGCGCCAGCAGCTTCGGAGGGGAAGAGACCCAGTACTTC. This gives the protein CASSFGGEETQYF.

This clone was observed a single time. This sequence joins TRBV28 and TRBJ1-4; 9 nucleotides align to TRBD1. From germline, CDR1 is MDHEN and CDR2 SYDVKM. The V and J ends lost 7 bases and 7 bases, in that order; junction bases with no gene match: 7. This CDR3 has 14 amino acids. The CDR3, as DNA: TGTGCCAGCATAAGGGACAGGGTGGGTGAAAAACTGTTTTTT. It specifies CASIRDRVGEKLFF. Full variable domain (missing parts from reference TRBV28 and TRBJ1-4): DVKVTQSSRYLVKRTGEKVFLECVQDMDHENMFWYRQDPGLGLRLIYFSYDVKMKEKGDIPEGYSVSREKKERFSLILESASTNQTSMYLCASIRDRVGEKLFFGSGTQLSVL.

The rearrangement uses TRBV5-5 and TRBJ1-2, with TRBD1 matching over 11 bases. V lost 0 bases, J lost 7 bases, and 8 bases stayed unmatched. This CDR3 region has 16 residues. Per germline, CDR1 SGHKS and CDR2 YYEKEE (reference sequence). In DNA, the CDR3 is TGTGCCAGCAGCTTGGTCCCGGGACAGGGGGTCGGTGGCTACACCTTC. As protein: CASSLVPGQGVGGYTF.

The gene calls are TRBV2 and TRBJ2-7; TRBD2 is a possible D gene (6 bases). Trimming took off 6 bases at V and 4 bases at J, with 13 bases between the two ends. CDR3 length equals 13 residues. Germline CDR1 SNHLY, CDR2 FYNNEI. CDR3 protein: CASRRDSGYEQYF. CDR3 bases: TGTGCCAGCAGACGGGACTCGGGGTACGAGCAGTACTTC.

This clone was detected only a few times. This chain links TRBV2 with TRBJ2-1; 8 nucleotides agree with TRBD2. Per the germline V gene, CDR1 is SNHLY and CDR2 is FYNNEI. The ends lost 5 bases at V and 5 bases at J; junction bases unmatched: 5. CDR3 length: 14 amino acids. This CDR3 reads CASSYGRANNEQFF. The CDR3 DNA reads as TGTGCCAGCAGTTACGGGAGGGCCAACAATGAGCAGTTCTTC.

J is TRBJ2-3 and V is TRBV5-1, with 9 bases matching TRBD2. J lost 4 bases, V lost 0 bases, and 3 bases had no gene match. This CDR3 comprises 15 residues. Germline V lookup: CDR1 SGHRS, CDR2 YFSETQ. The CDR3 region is CASSLVAGGADTQYF. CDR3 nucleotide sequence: TGCGCCAGCAGCTTGGTGGCGGGGGGGGCAGATACGCAGTATTTT.

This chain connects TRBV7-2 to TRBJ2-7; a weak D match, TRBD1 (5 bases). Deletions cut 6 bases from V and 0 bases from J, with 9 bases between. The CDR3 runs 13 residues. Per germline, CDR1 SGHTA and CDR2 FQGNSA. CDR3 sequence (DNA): TGTGCCAGCAGACGAGACAGCTCCTACGAGCAGTACTTC. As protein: CASRRDSSYEQYF.

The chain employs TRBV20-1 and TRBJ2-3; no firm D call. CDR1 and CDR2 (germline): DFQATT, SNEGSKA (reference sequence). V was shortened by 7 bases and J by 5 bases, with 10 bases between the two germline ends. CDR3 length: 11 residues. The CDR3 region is CSGPLIDTQYF. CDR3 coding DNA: TGCAGTGGTCCACTAATAGATACGCAGTATTTT.

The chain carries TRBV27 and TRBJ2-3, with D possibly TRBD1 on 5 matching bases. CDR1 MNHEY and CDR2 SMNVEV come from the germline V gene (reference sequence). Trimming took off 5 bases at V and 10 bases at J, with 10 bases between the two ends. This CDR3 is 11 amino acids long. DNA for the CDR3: TGTGCCAGCAGTACCCTAGGGGCGCAGTATTTT. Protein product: CASSTLGAQYF.

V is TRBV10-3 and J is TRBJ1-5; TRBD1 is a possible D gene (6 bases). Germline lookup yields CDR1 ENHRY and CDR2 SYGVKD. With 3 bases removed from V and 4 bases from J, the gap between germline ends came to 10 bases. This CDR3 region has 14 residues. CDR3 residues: CAISDMDRNQPQHF. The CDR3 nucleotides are TGTGCCATCAGTGACATGGACAGAAATCAGCCCCAGCATTTT.

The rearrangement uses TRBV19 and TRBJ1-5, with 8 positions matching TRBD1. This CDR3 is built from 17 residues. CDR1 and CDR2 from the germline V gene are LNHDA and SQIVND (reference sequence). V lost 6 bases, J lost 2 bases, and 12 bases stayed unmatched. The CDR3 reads CASRRQGFGHGNQPQHF. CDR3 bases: TGTGCCAGTAGACGACAGGGGTTCGGGCATGGCAATCAGCCCCAGCATTTT.

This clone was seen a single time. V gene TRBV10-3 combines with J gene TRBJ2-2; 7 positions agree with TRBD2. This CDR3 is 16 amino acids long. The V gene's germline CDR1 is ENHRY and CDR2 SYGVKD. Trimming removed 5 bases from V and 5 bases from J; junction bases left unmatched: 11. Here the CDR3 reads CAISNPGAGVTGELFF. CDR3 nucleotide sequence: TGTGCCATCAGTAACCCCGGCGCGGGGGTGACCGGGGAGCTGTTTTTT.

The CDR3 region has the DNA TGTGCCAGCTCGGCGCAGGGATTAAGACCCGACAATGAGCAGTTCTTC. Protein sequence: CASSAQGLRPDNEQFF. The rearrangement joins TRBV18 to TRBJ2-1; the D gene is possibly TRBD1 (5 bases). The CDR3 spans 16 residues. Between the trimmed V and J ends, which lost 6 bases and 5 bases, there was a span of 20 bases. Per the germline V gene, CDR1 is KGHSH and CDR2 is LQKENI.

The CDR3 DNA follows: TGTGCCAGCACCATGAATTACATCGGAGGGGGCTACACCTTC. Residues: CASTMNYIGGGYTF. This rearrangement joins TRBV28 to TRBJ1-2; D is unresolved. Between the trimmed V and J ends, which lost 7 bases and 8 bases, there was a span of 20 bases. This CDR3 has 14 residues. From germline, CDR1 is MDHEN and CDR2 SYDVKM.

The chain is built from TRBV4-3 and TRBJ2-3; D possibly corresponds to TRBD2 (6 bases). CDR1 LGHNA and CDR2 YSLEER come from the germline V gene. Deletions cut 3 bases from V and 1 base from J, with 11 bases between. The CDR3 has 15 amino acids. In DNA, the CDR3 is TGCGCCAGCAGCCAGGAGGGGCCAGGCACAGATACGCAGTATTTT. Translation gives CASSQEGPGTDTQYF.